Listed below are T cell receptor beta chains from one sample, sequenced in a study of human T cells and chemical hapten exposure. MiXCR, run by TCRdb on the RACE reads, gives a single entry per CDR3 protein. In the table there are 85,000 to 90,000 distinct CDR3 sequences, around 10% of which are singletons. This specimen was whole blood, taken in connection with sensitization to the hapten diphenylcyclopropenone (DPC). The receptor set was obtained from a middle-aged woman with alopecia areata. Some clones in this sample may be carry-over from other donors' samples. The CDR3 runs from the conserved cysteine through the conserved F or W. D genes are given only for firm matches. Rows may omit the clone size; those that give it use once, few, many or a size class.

CASLPQGGNIQYF	TGTGCCAGCTTGCCACAGGGAGGGAACATTCAGTACTTC	TRBV6-1	TRBJ2-4	few	NA
CASSYHFGETTDTQYF	TGTGCCAGCAGCTACCATTTCGGGGAGACCACAGATACGCAGTATTTT	TRBV7-9	TRBJ2-3	few	NA
CASSLDWNTEAFF	TGTGCCAGCAGCTTGGATTGGAACACTGAAGCTTTCTTT	TRBV5-4	TRBJ1-1	many	NA
CASSQRGWYF	TGTGCCAGCAGCCAAAGGGGGTGGTACTTC	TRBV3-2	TRBJ2-7	few	NA
CASSISGGSGSDTQYF	TGTGCCAGCAGCATTAGCGGGGGGTCAGGGTCAGATACGCAGTATTTT	TRBV7-2	TRBJ2-3	few	TRBD2
CASSQDPVNTEAFF	TGTGCCAGCAGCCAAGACCCGGTGAACACTGAAGCTTTCTTT	TRBV3-1	TRBJ1-1	NA	NA
CASSFWGGGYGYTF	TGTGCCAGCAGTTTCTGGGGGGGAGGCTATGGCTACACCTTC	TRBV27	TRBJ1-2	NA	NA
CASREGENTEAFF	TGCGCCAGCAGGGAAGGGGAAAACACTGAAGCTTTCTTT	TRBV10-1	TRBJ1-1	many	NA
CAISSKAGTDEKLFF	TGTGCCATCAGTTCCAAAGCGGGAACGGATGAAAAACTGTTTTTT	TRBV10-3	TRBJ1-4	many	NA
CASSYLGGGGKNIQYF	TGTGCCAGCAGTTACTTGGGGGGGGGTGGCAAAAACATTCAGTACTTC	TRBV6-6	TRBJ2-4	many	TRBD2
CSAGTGTGGEQYF	TGCAGCGCTGGGACCGGGACAGGGGGCGAGCAGTACTTC	TRBV29-1	TRBJ2-7	NA	TRBD1
CASSTSGGRQPQHF	TGTGCCAGCAGTACTTCAGGGGGCAGGCAGCCCCAGCATTTT	TRBV2	TRBJ1-5	NA	TRBD1
CASSPATGGTYGYTF	TGCGCCAGCAGCCCAGCTACAGGGGGCACCTATGGCTACACCTTC	TRBV4-1	TRBJ1-2	many	TRBD1
CASTLGQGRYNEQFF	TGTGCCAGCACCCTCGGACAGGGTCGGTACAATGAGCAGTTCTTC	TRBV6-2/TRBV6-3	TRBJ2-1	NA	TRBD1
CSVWGGGELFF	TGCAGCGTTTGGGGTGGCGGGGAGCTGTTTTTT	TRBV29-1	TRBJ2-2	NA	NA
CASSLSGTYNEQFF	TGTGCCAGCAGCTTGTCGGGTACCTACAATGAGCAGTTCTTC	TRBV5-5	TRBJ2-1	NA	NA
CASRDQRGAPTDTQYF	TGCGCCAGCAGGGATCAGCGGGGGGCACCCACAGATACGCAGTATTTT	TRBV5-1	TRBJ2-3	NA	TRBD2
CTSSALGLAFTDTQYF	TGTACCAGCAGCGCGCTGGGACTAGCCTTCACAGATACGCAGTATTTT	TRBV7-2	TRBJ2-3	NA	TRBD2
CASSPGDRGNSPLHF	TGTGCCAGCAGCCCCGGGGACAGGGGAAATTCACCCCTCCACTTT	TRBV7-3	TRBJ1-6	NA	TRBD1
CASSEQDRGNTEAFF	TGTGCCAGCAGTGAACAGGACAGGGGGAACACTGAAGCTTTCTTT	TRBV25-1	TRBJ1-1	NA	TRBD1